This T cell receptor beta chain was identified during a study of blood T cell repertoires in COVID-19. Trimming took off 3 bases at V and 6 bases at J, with 19 bases between the two ends. In germline, CDR1 is SGHNT, CDR2 YYREEE (reference sequence). The CDR3 is 15 amino acids. Using immunoSEQ multiplex PCR, the repertoire was profiled, and TCRdb retains in-frame clones only, with some absent. The sample lists over 85,000 clones; more than 70% were seen once. This receptor was obtained from a human donor in a cohort sampled during active COVID-19. Sequenced: peripheral blood. The genes are TRBV5-4 and TRBJ2-7; perhaps TRBD1 as D (5 bases). CDR3 region: CASSSPDGRASEQYF. CDR3 DNA sequence: TGTGCCAGCAGCTCCCCCGATGGCAGGGCATCCGAGCAGTACTTC.